This TCR beta chain was sequenced for a study of technical replicates of blood from a few donors. The CDR3 has 13 amino acids. V was trimmed by 0 bases and J by 3 bases, leaving 5 bases between them. Germline CDR1 SGHRS, CDR2 YFSETQ. Sequencing used immunoSEQ multiplex PCR; TCRdb keeps in-frame clones, though not all of them. In the table there are about 80,000 clones, roughly nine tenths of which are singletons. This TCR was recovered from a human donor in good health. The chain recombines TRBV5-1 with TRBJ2-3, with D unresolved. Sequencing was carried out using T cells isolated from PBMCs. The CDR3 loop reads CASSLDPTDTQYF. In DNA, the CDR3 is TGCGCCAGCAGCTTGGATCCGACAGATACGCAGTATTTT.